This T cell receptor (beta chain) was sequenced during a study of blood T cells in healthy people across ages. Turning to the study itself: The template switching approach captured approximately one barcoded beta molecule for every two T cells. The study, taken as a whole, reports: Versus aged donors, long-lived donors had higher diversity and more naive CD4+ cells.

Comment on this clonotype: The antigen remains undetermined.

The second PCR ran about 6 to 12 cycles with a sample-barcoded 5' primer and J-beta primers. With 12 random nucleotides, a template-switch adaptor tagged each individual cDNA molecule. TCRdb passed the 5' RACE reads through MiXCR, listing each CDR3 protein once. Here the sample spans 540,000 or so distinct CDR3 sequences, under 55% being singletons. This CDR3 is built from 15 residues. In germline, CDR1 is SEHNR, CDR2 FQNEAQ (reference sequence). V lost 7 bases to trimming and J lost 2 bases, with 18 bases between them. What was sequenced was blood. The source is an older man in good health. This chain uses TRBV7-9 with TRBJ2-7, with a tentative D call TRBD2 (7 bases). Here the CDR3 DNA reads TGTGCCAGCACCCCAGGAGGGAGGGGGACCTACGAGCAGTACTTC. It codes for CASTPGGRGTYEQYF.